The source of this TCR beta chain is a study of shared clonotypes between healthy human individuals. This CDR3 is 14 amino acids long. TCRdb's copy holds only in-frame clones and misses some; the assay was immunoSEQ multiplex PCR. The table shows about 120,000 clones, with 68% occurring only once. Note on this clone: This likely stems from a read error, as it lies one base from a far larger clone.

The sample comprised memory CD8+ T cells sorted from blood. Noted subset: CD45RO+ cells pooled with CCR7-negative TemRA cells. This TCR was sampled from a woman younger than 45 in good health. The V call is TRBV5-2, the J call TRBJ1-5. TRBV5-2 is listed as a pseudogene. The CDR3 region has the DNA TGTGCCAGCAGCCAAGTAGCGGACAGACAGCCCCAGCATTTT. Translating gives CASSQVADRQPQHF.